What follows are 22 T cell receptor beta chains derived from one specimen sequenced in a study of blood T cell repertoires in COVID-19. Generated by immunoSEQ multiplex PCR, the TCRdb table keeps only in-frame clones and is missing some. The table records about 340,000 clones, 70% to 90% of them present only once. Material for sequencing was PBMCs or T cells enriched from blood (not recorded which). The origin of the receptors is a woman between 35 and 50 years old with acute COVID-19.

V is TRBV6-1 and J is TRBJ2-6; D is ambiguous. Germline CDR1 is MNHNS and CDR2 is SASEGT. This CDR3 contains 15 residues. V lost 3 bases and J lost 2, with 8 bases in between. CDR3 amino acids: CASSEDGAGANVLTF. The CDR3 region has the DNA TGTGCCAGCAGTGAGGATGGAGCTGGGGCCAACGTCCTGACTTTC.

This chain uses TRBV11-3 with TRBJ2-1, with 13 positions matching TRBD2. The CDR3 has 17 residues. CDR1 and CDR2 from the germline V gene are SGHNT and YENEEA. After removal of 3 bases from V and 9 bases from J, the junction contained 11 bases not matched to a gene. The CDR3 loop reads CASSFGTGLAGSTEQFF. DNA for the CDR3: TGTGCCAGCAGCTTTGGGACGGGACTAGCGGGATCTACTGAGCAGTTCTTC.

As for this clone: A junction boundary mismatches the germline segment, possibly from a read error. The CDR3 region has the DNA TGCAGAACGGGACTCCTAGCCAACTTGGATTTT. Amino acids: CRTGLLANLDF. This chain joins TRBV20-1 and TRBJ2-3; the D gene is possibly TRBD2 (6 bases). This CDR3 region has 11 residues. Germline V gives CDR1 DFQATT, CDR2 SNEGSKA (reference sequence).

The table lists this clone with a few counts. V usage is TRBV5-4 and J usage is TRBJ2-3; weak D call: TRBD1 (5 bases). The V gene lost 0 bases and the J gene lost 1 base, with 12 bases spanning the gap. The CDR3 length is 16 residues. Germline V gene data show CDR1 as SGHNT and CDR2 as YYREEE (reference sequence). CDR3 DNA: TGTGCCAGCAGCTTGGCAGGGCGTGGACGCACAGATACGCAGTATTTT. This gives the protein CASSLAGRGRTDTQYF. Together with reference TRBV5-4 and TRBJ2-3, the CDR3 gives the full variable domain: ETGVTQSPTHLIKTRGQQVTLRCSSQSGHNTVSWYQQALGQGPQFIFQYYREEENGRGNFPPRFSGLQFPNYSSELNVNALELDDSALYLCASSLAGRGRTDTQYFGPGTRLTVL.

This clone was found a few times. This chain links TRBV3-1 (or the pseudogene TRBV3-2) with TRBJ2-7; no definite D call. The CDR3 is 11 residues long. V lost 0 bases, J lost 7 bases, and 4 bases lay in between. Germline CDR1 reads LGHDT; CDR2 reads YNNKEL (reference sequence). CDR3 nucleotides: TGTGCCAGCAGCCAAGATAAAGAGCAGTACTTC. This translates into CASSQDKEQYF.

This chain joins TRBV3-1 (or the pseudogene TRBV3-2) and TRBJ1-2; 9 positions match TRBD1. The CDR3 is 17 amino acids. Germline CDR1 is LGHDT and CDR2 is YNNKEL (reference sequence). Losses at the gene ends were 5 bases for V and 1 base for J; bases not matched to a gene: 11. CDR3 nucleotide sequence: TGTGCCAGCAGCAGAGGGACAGGGTCCCACCTTAACTATGGCTACACCTTC. Amino acid sequence: CASSRGTGSHLNYGYTF.

Comments on this clone: The sample holds other DNA sequences that translate to the same CDR3. The V and J genes are TRBV5-1 and TRBJ1-5; 9 nucleotides agree with TRBD1. This CDR3 region has 15 residues. Trimming took 0 bases from V and 7 from J; bases not matched to a gene: 5. CDR1 is SGHRS, CDR2 YFSETQ, per germline. This CDR3 is CASSLEGQGGQPQHF. The CDR3 DNA is TGCGCCAGCAGCTTGGAGGGACAGGGCGGCCAGCCCCAGCATTTT.

The chain is built from TRBV9 and TRBJ2-5, with 10 nucleotides matching TRBD2. CDR3 length: 15 amino acids. The germline V gene encodes CDR1 SGDLS and CDR2 YYNGEE. Unmatched junction bases numbered 6, after V lost 3 bases and J lost 4 bases. The CDR3 spells CASSGLAGVGETQYF. The CDR3 region has the DNA TGTGCCAGCAGCGGTCTAGCGGGAGTAGGAGAGACCCAGTACTTC.

The genes are TRBV6-1 and TRBJ2-7; TRBD2 matches at 11 bases. The CDR3 spans 16 residues. Germline values: CDR1 MNHNS, CDR2 SASEGT. V was clipped by 1 base and J by 7 bases; unmatched bases: 9. This CDR3 is CASSEVIAGGPYEQYF. The CDR3 DNA follows: TGTGCCAGCAGTGAAGTGATAGCGGGAGGGCCGTATGAGCAGTACTTC.

A word on this clone: Other DNA sequences within the sample encode an identical CDR3. The rearrangement links TRBV18 to TRBJ2-2; 8 bases agree with TRBD1. Germline V gene data show CDR1 as KGHSH and CDR2 as LQKENI. The CDR3 length is 15 residues. Losses at the gene ends were 6 bases for V and 1 base for J; bases not matched to a gene: 4. CDR3 DNA sequence: TGTGCCAGCTCGCCGGGGACAGGGAACACCGGGGAGCTGTTTTTT. Translating gives CASSPGTGNTGELFF.

This clone was seen only a few times. J is TRBJ1-2 and V is TRBV27, with 7 bases lining up with TRBD1. Germline V gene sequence: CDR1 MNHEY, CDR2 SMNVEV (reference sequence). V was pared by 3 bases and J by 7 bases, with 5 bases of the junction left unmatched. The CDR3 spans 13 residues. The CDR3: CASSLGQLGGYTF. The DNA of the CDR3 is TGTGCCAGCAGTTTGGGACAGCTAGGTGGCTACACCTTC.

The rearrangement links TRBV7-2 to TRBJ2-3, with TRBD2 matching 15 bases. Germline CDR1 SGHTA, CDR2 FQGNSA. The J segment lost 2 bases and the V segment lost 4 bases, leaving 10 bases of the junction unmatched. This CDR3 has 19 amino acids. The DNA of the CDR3 is TGTGCCAGCAGCTCCCGGACTAGCGGGGGGGTATATAACACAGATACGCAGTATTTT. It translates to CASSSRTSGGVYNTDTQYF.

This clone turned up a few times. The gene calls are TRBV4-2 and TRBJ2-7; 9 nucleotides align to TRBD2. The length of the CDR3 is 16 residues. Unmatched junction bases numbered 9, after V lost 4 bases and J lost 2 bases. Germline values: CDR1 LGHNA, CDR2 YNFKEQ. CDR3 in DNA: TGTGCCAGCAGCCGGCATAGCGGGGGCCCTACCTACGAGCAGTACTTC. Translated: CASSRHSGGPTYEQYF.

The chain couples TRBV7-2 to TRBJ1-5; TRBD1 matches at 11 bases. V shed 4 bases and J 6 bases; nucleotides not matched to a gene: 5. Germline CDR1 reads SGHTA; CDR2 reads FQGNSA. This CDR3 has 15 amino acids. The CDR3 spells CASSSQGQGGQPQHF. CDR3 nucleotides: TGTGCCAGCAGCTCCCAGGGACAGGGGGGTCAGCCCCAGCATTTT.

Only one count was recorded for this clone. The chain recombines TRBV4-3 with TRBJ1-3; D possibly corresponds to TRBD1 (5 bases). Trimming stripped 3 bases from V and 8 bases from J, with 11 bases between. The CDR3 totals 13 residues. Per germline, CDR1 LGHNA and CDR2 YSLEER. The CDR3 region is CASSHQGGDTIYF. The CDR3 DNA reads TGCGCCAGCAGCCACCAGGGTGGGGACACCATATATTTT.

This clone was seen a single time. This chain connects TRBV18 to TRBJ1-6, with a tentative D call TRBD1 (6 bases). The V gene's germline CDR1 is KGHSH and CDR2 LQKENI. The CDR3 totals 16 residues. The V gene lost 3 bases and the J gene lost 7 bases, with 16 bases spanning the gap. As DNA, the CDR3 is TGTGCCAGCTCACCCCTTCTCAGGACAGCGAATTCACCCCTCCACTTT. Amino acid sequence: CASSPLLRTANSPLHF.

V and J are TRBV19 and TRBJ2-5; 14 bases map to TRBD2. CDR3 size: 18 residues. V trimming: 3 bases; J trimming: 1 base; junction bases outside the gene matches: 7. CDR1 and CDR2 from the germline V gene are LNHDA and SQIVND (reference sequence). The CDR3 bases are TGTGCCAGTAGTATCACGATCGGACTAGCGGGGGGCCAAGAGACCCAGTACTTC. Protein product: CASSITIGLAGGQETQYF.

The V gene is TRBV7-9, the J gene TRBJ2-3, with TRBD2 identical over 7 bases. Germline V gene sequence: CDR1 SEHNR, CDR2 FQNEAQ (reference sequence). The CDR3 totals 16 residues. After removal of 3 bases from V and 1 base from J, the junction contained 7 bases not matched to a gene. CDR3 in DNA: TGTGCCAGCAGCTTTCTTCCTGGGGGGGGCACAGATACGCAGTATTTT. Translation gives CASSFLPGGGTDTQYF. The variable domain in full, completed from reference TRBV7-9 and TRBJ2-3, reads DTGVSQNPRHKITKRGQNVTFRCDPISEHNRLYWYRQTLGQGPEFLTYFQNEAQLEKSRLLSDRFSAERPKGSFSTLEIQRTEQGDSAMYLCASSFLPGGGTDTQYFGPGTRLTVL.

The rearrangement joins TRBV3-1 (or the pseudogene TRBV3-2) to TRBJ2-1; tentatively, D is TRBD2 (6 bases). V shed 0 bases and J shed 4 bases, with 13 bases lying between them. Looked up from germline, CDR1 is LGHDT and CDR2 is YNNKEL (reference sequence). The CDR3 is 16 residues long. CDR3 in DNA: TGTGCCAGCAGCCAAGACGGAGCTAGCGCGTACAATGAGCAGTTCTTC. This codes for CASSQDGASAYNEQFF.

CDR3 loop: CASSPEGQGNSPLHF. For the CDR3, the DNA is TGTGCCAGCAGCCCCGAGGGACAGGGTAATTCACCCCTCCACTTT. This chain joins TRBV5-4 and TRBJ1-6, with TRBD1 matching over 9 bases. This CDR3 is 15 amino acids long. The V gene end was trimmed by 4 bases and the J gene end by 6 bases; junction bases not matched to a gene: 5. Germline V gene sequence: CDR1 SGHNT, CDR2 YYREEE (reference sequence).

The chain carries TRBV6-2 or TRBV6-3 and TRBJ2-5; D may be TRBD1 (6 bases). This CDR3 has 11 residues. Germline CDR1 is MNHEY and CDR2 is SVGEGT. The V and J ends lost 6 bases and 4 bases respectively, with 6 bases between them. The CDR3 reads CASSRGETQYF. The CDR3 DNA follows: TGTGCCAGCAGCAGGGGAGAGACCCAGTACTTC.

V usage is TRBV29-1 and J usage is TRBJ1-1; no clear D. CDR1 and CDR2 (germline): SQVTM, ANQGSEA. V shed 4 bases and J shed 5 bases, with 8 bases lying between them. This CDR3 has 11 amino acids. This CDR3 is CSVARMTEAFF. The CDR3 DNA is TGCAGCGTTGCCAGGATGACTGAAGCTTTCTTT.